This T cell receptor (beta chain) was found in a study of blood T cell repertoires in COVID-19. The overall study: COVID-19 samples collected from the United States, Italy and Spain covered acute and convalescent phases. T cells, B-cell-depleted T cells, or PBMCs provided the cDNA or gDNA that served as material.

Using immunoSEQ multiplex PCR, the repertoire was profiled, and TCRdb retains in-frame clones only, with some absent. The top ten clones hold about 0.57% of a sample with more than 400,000 clones, 90% of them seen once. Assignment of participants to cohorts was predicated upon participant-reported clinical history. Cohort 3 donors counted as recovered after two negative PCRs, clearance, or resolved symptoms. The CDR3 is made up of 16 amino acids. The V and J ends lost 5 bases and 0 bases respectively, with 14 bases between them. Per the germline V gene, CDR1 is SGHDT and CDR2 is YYEEEE. V and J are TRBV5-6 and TRBJ1-4; D gene unclear. The clonotype comes from a man younger than 35 who had recovered from COVID-19. The material sequenced was PBMCs or T cells enriched from blood (not recorded which). Here the CDR3 reads CASRATRGATNEKLFF. The CDR3 region has the DNA TGTGCCAGCAGAGCGACACGGGGAGCAACTAATGAAAAACTGTTTTTT. The full variable domain, its missing parts supplied by reference TRBV5-6 and TRBJ1-4, is DAGVTQSPTHLIKTRGQQVTLRCSPKSGHDTVSWYQQALGQGPQFIFQYYEEEERQRGNFPDRFSGHQFPNYSSELNVNALLLGDSALYLCASRATRGATNEKLFFGSGTQLSVL.